The clone carrying this T cell receptor beta chain showed up just once. Its antigen is still unknown. The data belong to a study of shared clonotypes between healthy human individuals. Study observations and caveats: Naive subsets usually exceeded memory subsets in estimated richness. Blood was the only sampled material, and tissue repertoires likely differ.

Libraries were prepared by immunoSEQ multiplex PCR; TCRdb keeps only in-frame clonotypes and omits some of them. The table has a few million clones, approximately 94% seen once. The donors were adults (healthy and HIV-negative) with no recent acute infections or vaccinations. The investigators split CD4+ cells into a CD45RA+ naive subset and a CD45RA-negative memory subset. The TCR sequence derives from a man younger than 30 in good health. The sample was naive CD4+ T cells sorted from blood. The subset here: CD45RA+ positively selected.

CDR3 coding DNA: TGTGCCAGCAGCTTATCCCCTGGGGGGGAAGGGCCCCAGCATTTT. Its translation: CASSLSPGGEGPQHF. This chain uses TRBV7-6 with TRBJ1-5; D perhaps matches TRBD1 (5 bases). The CDR3 is made up of 15 amino acids. Germline CDR1 SGHVS, CDR2 FNYEAQ. V shed 2 bases and J shed 9 bases, with 17 bases lying between them.